This T cell receptor beta chain was identified during a study of identical twins. Of note for this clonotype: Its antigen remains unknown.

The study's findings and limits: A lower insertion count was a feature of abundant cord blood beta clonotypes, with no such feature in memory repertoires. Beta out-of-frame twin sharing showed a weaker excess.

V was clipped by 0 bases and J by 4 bases, with 15 bases between them. Germline lookup yields CDR1 MGHRA and CDR2 YSYEKL. This CDR3 is 16 amino acids long. There were only healthy Caucasians among the donors. TCRdb used MiXCR to reprocess the 5' RACE reads, holding one entry per CDR3 protein. The sample shows around 1.7 million distinct CDR3 sequences, 32% of them seen only once. The V gene is TRBV4-1, the J gene TRBJ2-5; tentatively, D is TRBD2 (5 bases). Input material: cord blood. The TCR comes from a newborn girl in good health. CDR3 amino acids: CASSQEGWGVGETQYF. In DNA, the CDR3 is TGCGCCAGCAGCCAAGAAGGTTGGGGAGTTGGAGAGACCCAGTACTTC.